Presented here are 30 T cell receptor beta chains from one specimen sequenced in a study of beta chain features in type 1 diabetes. These receptors have no identified antigens. Findings and caveats of the study: Type 1 diabetes patients had TCRB CDR3s that were shorter (moderately but significantly so) in all four CD4+ subsets.

The authors reverse transcribed all of the isolated RNA, so sequencing captured expressed TCRB transcripts. The method was immunoSEQ multiplex PCR; TCRdb's version includes in-frame clones alone and lacks a portion of them. Of 100,000 to 150,000 clones listed, 15% to 20% are singletons. The sequenced sample consisted of central memory CD4+ T cells from blood. The receptors stem from a man between 18 and 35 years old with type 1 diabetes.

The table lists this clone with many counts. The V gene is TRBV7-3, the J gene TRBJ2-1; 7 bases fit TRBD2. Losses at the gene ends were 5 bases for V and 6 bases for J; bases not matched to a gene: 10. This CDR3 comprises 15 residues. The germline CDR1 and CDR2 sequences are SGHTA and FQGTGA. DNA of the CDR3: TGTGCCAGCAGCCCCGGGACTATAACCCTCAATGAGCAGTTCTTC. This sequence encodes CASSPGTITLNEQFF.

In its sample, this clone was seen a few times. Within the sample, other DNA sequences also encode this same CDR3. J is TRBJ2-5 and V is TRBV20-1, with D uncertain. Trimming took off 6 bases at V and 5 bases at J, with 10 bases between the two ends. Germline CDR1 DFQATT, CDR2 SNEGSKA (reference sequence). The CDR3 has 11 residues. The CDR3 region is CSARPLETQYF. CDR3 sequence (DNA): TGCAGTGCCCGCCCTTTGGAGACCCAGTACTTC.

J is TRBJ2-5 and V is TRBV5-1; the match to TRBD1 covers 7 bases. The germline CDR1 and CDR2 sequences are SGHRS and YFSETQ. The CDR3 has 15 amino acids. With 3 bases clipped from V and 1 base from J, the junction kept 6 bases outside the gene matches. In DNA, the CDR3 is TGCGCCAGCAGCTCCACAGGGGCTGTCCAAGAGACCCAGTACTTC. Translated, it gives CASSSTGAVQETQYF.

The table lists this clone with a few counts. The chain recombines TRBV14 with TRBJ2-1; D not certain. The CDR3 sequence is 15 residues long. Deletions cut 4 bases from V and 5 bases from J, with 15 bases between. CDR1 is SGHDN and CDR2 is FVKESK in the germline V gene. CDR3 protein: CASSLMIGPNNEQFF. CDR3 in DNA: TGTGCCAGCAGCCTCATGATCGGTCCGAACAATGAGCAGTTCTTC. Looking up the rest from reference TRBV14 and TRBJ2-1 gives the full variable domain: EAGVTQFPSHSVIEKGQTVTLRCDPISGHDNLYWYRRVMGKEIKFLLHFVKESKQDESGMPNNRFLAERTGGTYSTLKVQPAELEDSGVYFCASSLMIGPNNEQFFGPGTRLTVL.

This clone was counted between two and nine times. This chain connects TRBV10-1 to TRBJ2-2; D is unresolved. Germline values: CDR1 WNHNN, CDR2 SYGVQD (reference sequence). Trimming took off 2 bases at V and 15 bases at J, with 16 bases between the two ends. The CDR3 is 13 amino acids. CDR3 nucleotide sequence: TGCGCCAGCAGTGAGAATCAATTCTCGGCGGTGTTTTTT. It codes for CASSENQFSAVFF.

This clone was found a few times. The V call is TRBV6-6, the J call TRBJ2-1; D may be TRBD1 (6 bases). The CDR3 extends over 14 amino acids. The V gene lost 4 bases and the J gene lost 9 bases, with 16 bases spanning the gap. Germline V lookup: CDR1 MNHNY, CDR2 SVGAGI (reference sequence). CDR3 bases: TGTGCCAGCAGTTGGGGGACATCGTCGTTTGAGCAGTTCTTC. This encodes CASSWGTSSFEQFF.

V usage is TRBV20-1 and J usage is TRBJ1-1; unclear D gene. V shed 4 bases and J shed 11 bases, with 14 bases lying between them. In germline, CDR1 is DFQATT, CDR2 SNEGSKA (reference sequence). The CDR3 has 11 amino acids. The CDR3 here is CSAKVREAAFF. The CDR3 DNA reads as TGCAGTGCTAAGGTGAGGGAGGCTGCTTTCTTT.

The chain is built from TRBV5-4 and TRBJ2-5; possibly TRBD1 or TRBD2 for D (5 bases each). This CDR3 region has 14 residues. Germline V gene sequence: CDR1 SGHNT, CDR2 YYREEE (reference sequence). Trimming removed 2 bases at V and 5 bases at J, with 13 bases between. CDR3 nucleotide sequence: TGTGCCAGCAGCTTTCAGGGTGGGGGTGAGACCCAGTACTTC. Translation gives CASSFQGGGETQYF.

The chain joins TRBV7-2 to TRBJ1-5, with D possibly matching TRBD1 (5 bases). Trimming took 3 bases from V and 5 from J, leaving 11 bases between them. Germline assignment: CDR1 SGHTA and CDR2 FQGNSA. The CDR3 is made up of 14 amino acids. CDR3 DNA sequence: TGTGCCAGCAGCTTCCAGGGCGTAGATCAGCCCCAGCATTTT. As protein: CASSFQGVDQPQHF.

This clone has more than one count but fewer than ten. The chain employs TRBV18 and TRBJ2-3; no clear D gene. Per the germline V gene, CDR1 is KGHSH and CDR2 is LQKENI. The CDR3 loop spans 13 amino acids. V lost 3 bases to trimming and J lost 6 bases, with 10 bases between them. This chain's CDR3 is CASSPSATDTQYF. CDR3 DNA: TGTGCCAGCTCACCGTCGGCAACGGATACGCAGTATTTT.

This clone was seen a handful of times. The J gene is TRBJ2-1, the V gene TRBV10-3; 11 bases map to TRBD1. Losses at the gene ends were 0 bases for V and 5 bases for J; bases not matched to a gene: 3. Per germline, CDR1 ENHRY and CDR2 SYGVKD. This CDR3 spans 16 amino acids. The CDR3 loop is CAISESADRGHNEQFF. The CDR3 region has the DNA TGTGCCATCAGTGAGTCTGCGGACAGGGGGCACAATGAGCAGTTCTTC.

This clone occurred many times. Other DNA sequences in the sample encode the same CDR3. V is TRBV7-9 and J is TRBJ2-3; D is unresolved. CDR3 length: 15 residues. Germline CDR1 and CDR2: SEHNR and FQNEAQ (reference sequence). With 1 base removed from V and 0 bases from J, the gap between germline ends came to 8 bases. CDR3 loop: CASSLVGGSTDTQYF. CDR3 DNA: TGTGCCAGCAGCTTAGTGGGCGGTAGCACAGATACGCAGTATTTT.

Remarks on this clone: A single base is all that separates this from a far larger clone, so a read error is likely. The chain links TRBV27 to TRBJ2-1, with TRBD1 matching 7 bases. Germline V CDR1 and CDR2: MNHEY, SMNVEV (reference sequence). CDR3 size: 13 residues. The J segment lost 10 bases and the V segment lost 4 bases, leaving 7 bases of the junction unmatched. This CDR3 is CASSSVGGLEQFF. In DNA, the CDR3 is TGTGCCAGCAGTTCTGTAGGGGGCCTAGAGCAGTTCTTC.

This clone has more than one count but fewer than ten. V gene TRBV2 combines with J gene TRBJ2-3; D is unresolved. Per the germline V gene, CDR1 is SNHLY and CDR2 is FYNNEI. The length of the CDR3 is 15 residues. Trimming took 0 bases from V and 1 from J, leaving 8 bases between them. Here the CDR3 DNA reads TGTGCCAGCAGTGAAGCCACACCGGGCACAGATACGCAGTATTTT. This codes for CASSEATPGTDTQYF.

This clone appeared a few times. The rearrangement links TRBV5-1 to TRBJ2-3, with 9 bases lining up with TRBD2. Trimming cost V 0 bases and J 2 bases; bases outside gene matches: 1. Germline lookup yields CDR1 SGHRS and CDR2 YFSETQ. This CDR3 has 15 residues. Here the CDR3 reads CASSLGLADTDTQYF. For the CDR3, the DNA is TGCGCCAGCAGCTTGGGACTAGCGGACACAGATACGCAGTATTTT.

The J gene is TRBJ1-1, the V gene TRBV7-9, with D unresolved. Trimming stripped 5 bases from V and 3 bases from J, with 19 bases between. This CDR3 spans 16 amino acids. From germline, CDR1 is SEHNR and CDR2 FQNEAQ (reference sequence). The CDR3 loop reads CASSHPAGASYTEAFF. The CDR3 DNA reads as TGTGCCAGCAGCCACCCTGCAGGAGCGTCCTACACTGAAGCTTTCTTT.

The genes are TRBV11-3 and TRBJ2-7; 11 bases match TRBD1. The germline CDR1 and CDR2 sequences are SGHNT and YENEEA. The CDR3 has 15 amino acids. The ends lost 5 bases at V and 2 bases at J; junction bases unmatched: 5. The CDR3 is CASSGPGQGAYEQYF. The CDR3 nucleotides are TGTGCCAGCAGCGGACCGGGACAGGGGGCCTACGAGCAGTACTTC.

This chain joins TRBV5-1 and TRBJ1-4; D gene uncertain. The ends were cut back, 4 bases at V and 4 bases at J, with 11 bases in the middle. The CDR3 runs 14 residues. CDR1 and CDR2 from the germline V gene are SGHRS and YFSETQ. The CDR3 region is CASSPQDRNEKLFF. Written as DNA, the CDR3 is TGCGCCAGCAGCCCTCAGGACCGTAATGAAAAACTGTTTTTT.

This clone was observed a few times. This chain uses TRBV5-8 with TRBJ2-3, with 11 bases identical to TRBD2. In germline, CDR1 is SGHTS, CDR2 YDEGEE. After removal of 4 bases from V and 2 bases from J, the junction contained 3 bases not matched to a gene. CDR3 length: 15 residues. This chain's CDR3 is CASSGLAGFTDTQYF. CDR3 bases: TGTGCCAGCAGCGGACTAGCGGGTTTCACAGATACGCAGTATTTT.

This clone appeared a few times. The chain employs TRBV18 and TRBJ2-5, with 7 positions matching TRBD1. The V and J ends lost 4 bases and 2 bases, in that order; junction bases with no gene match: 4. CDR3 length: 14 amino acids. Germline V gives CDR1 KGHSH, CDR2 LQKENI. CDR3 residues: CASSQDRIQETQYF. In nucleotides, the CDR3 is TGTGCCAGCTCACAGGACAGGATTCAAGAGACCCAGTACTTC.

The V gene is TRBV14, the J gene TRBJ2-3; D might be TRBD1 (5 bases). V lost 0 bases and J 3 bases, leaving 16 bases between the germline ends. In germline, CDR1 is SGHDN, CDR2 FVKESK. This CDR3 region has 17 residues. The CDR3 sequence is CASSQDGALGPTDTQYF. CDR3 sequence (DNA): TGTGCCAGCAGCCAAGATGGGGCGTTGGGCCCGACAGATACGCAGTATTTT.

The chain uses TRBV4-1 and TRBJ2-3; D remains unclear. Germline CDR1 MGHRA, CDR2 YSYEKL. Trimming cost V 2 bases and J 2 bases, with 11 bases left between them. The CDR3 extends over 15 amino acids. CDR3 sequence (DNA): TGCGCCAGCAGCCAAAGCCCACTACTCACAGATACGCAGTATTTT. Translation gives CASSQSPLLTDTQYF.

This clone appeared a few times. This chain joins TRBV15 and TRBJ1-2; D is uncertain. The CDR3 consists of 13 residues. Per the germline V gene, CDR1 is LNHNV and CDR2 is YYDKDF (reference sequence). The germline V and J ends were trimmed by 4 bases and 4 bases, with 10 bases remaining between them. The CDR3 nucleotides are TGTGCCACCAGCACAGGAGCGGGCTATGGCTACACCTTC. It is translated as CATSTGAGYGYTF. The variable domain in full, with the rest retrieved from reference TRBV15 and TRBJ1-2, is DAMVIQNPRYQVTQFGKPVTLSCSQTLNHNVMYWYQQKSSQAPKLLFHYYDKDFNNEADTPDNFQSRRPNTSFCFLDIRSPGLGDTAMYLCATSTGAGYGYTFGSGTRLTVV.

The sample holds many counts of this clone. The rearrangement links TRBV7-9 to TRBJ2-7; 13 positions match TRBD2. The CDR3 spans 16 residues. V was pared by 1 base and J by 5 bases, with 5 bases of the junction left unmatched. Germline-derived CDR1 and CDR2 are SEHNR and FQNEAQ (reference sequence). The CDR3 protein is CASSLGLAGGYDEQYF. The CDR3 DNA sequence: TGTGCCAGCAGCTTAGGACTAGCGGGAGGCTACGACGAGCAGTACTTC.

This clone was found many times. The chain recombines TRBV7-9 with TRBJ2-1; weak D call: TRBD2 (6 bases). V lost 3 bases and J 7 bases, leaving 13 bases between the germline ends. Looked up from germline, CDR1 is SEHNR and CDR2 is FQNEAQ (reference sequence). CDR3 length: 14 residues. This CDR3 is CASSLVGEANEQFF. CDR3 in DNA: TGTGCCAGCAGCTTGGTGGGGGAGGCGAATGAGCAGTTCTTC.

This chain joins TRBV7-2 and TRBJ2-1; TRBD2 agrees at 9 bases. This CDR3 region has 15 residues. The V gene end was trimmed by 4 bases and the J gene end by 4 bases; junction bases not matched to a gene: 5. Germline assignment: CDR1 SGHTA and CDR2 FQGNSA. CDR3 amino acids: CASSYSGGVYNEQFF. Written as DNA, the CDR3 is TGTGCCAGCAGCTATAGCGGGGGAGTGTACAATGAGCAGTTCTTC.

The gene calls are TRBV18 and TRBJ2-1, with 8 bases that match TRBD2. Germline CDR1 reads KGHSH; CDR2 reads LQKENI. V shed 2 bases, J shed 15 bases, and the junction held 6 bases outside the gene matches. This CDR3 region has 12 residues. For the CDR3, the DNA is TGTGCCAGCTCACCATCTATGACTAGCGCGTTCTTC. Protein: CASSPSMTSAFF.

The chain carries TRBV18 and TRBJ2-5; the D is unclear. Trimming took 2 bases from V and 5 from J, leaving 18 bases between them. Germline V gene data show CDR1 as KGHSH and CDR2 as LQKENI. The CDR3 covers 16 residues. The CDR3 DNA reads TGTGCCAGCTCACCAAGGCCTTCCCCCGCGTCGGAGACCCAGTACTTC. Encoded protein: CASSPRPSPASETQYF. The variable domain in full, with the rest retrieved from reference TRBV18 and TRBJ2-5, is NAGVMQNPRHLVRRRGQEARLRCSPMKGHSHVYWYRQLPEEGLKFMVYLQKENIIDESGMPKERFSAEFPKEGPSILRIQQVVRGDSAAYFCASSPRPSPASETQYFGPGTRLLVL.

The J gene is TRBJ2-1, the V gene TRBV30, with D possibly being TRBD2 (6 bases). V was trimmed by 4 bases and J by 7 bases, leaving 8 bases between them. The CDR3 contains 11 residues. Germline V gene sequence: CDR1 GTSNPN, CDR2 SVGIG (reference sequence). The CDR3 DNA is TGTGCCTGGATGGGGGGTAATGAGCAGTTCTTC. Translation gives CAWMGGNEQFF.

The J gene is TRBJ2-1, the V gene TRBV12-5, with 16 bases matching TRBD2. The CDR3 consists of 24 residues. Unmatched junction bases numbered 24, after V lost 0 bases and J lost 7 bases. Germline V gene sequence: CDR1 LGHNT, CDR2 FRNRAP. CDR3 protein: CASGLVLGLGTSGRAFHQGNEQFF. CDR3 nucleotide sequence: TGTGCTAGTGGTTTGGTACTAGGTTTGGGGACTAGCGGGAGGGCCTTCCATCAGGGAAATGAGCAGTTCTTC.